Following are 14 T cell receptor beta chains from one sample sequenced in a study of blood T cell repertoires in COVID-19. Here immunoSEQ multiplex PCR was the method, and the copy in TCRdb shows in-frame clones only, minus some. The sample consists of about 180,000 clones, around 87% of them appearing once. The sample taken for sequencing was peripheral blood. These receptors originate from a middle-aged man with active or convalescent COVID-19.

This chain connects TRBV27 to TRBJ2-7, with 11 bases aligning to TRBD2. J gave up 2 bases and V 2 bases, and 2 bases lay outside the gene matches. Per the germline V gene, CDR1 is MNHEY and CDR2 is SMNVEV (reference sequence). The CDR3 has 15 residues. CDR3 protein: CASSLTTSGAYEQYF. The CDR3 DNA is TGTGCCAGCAGTTTAACGACTAGCGGGGCCTACGAGCAGTACTTC.

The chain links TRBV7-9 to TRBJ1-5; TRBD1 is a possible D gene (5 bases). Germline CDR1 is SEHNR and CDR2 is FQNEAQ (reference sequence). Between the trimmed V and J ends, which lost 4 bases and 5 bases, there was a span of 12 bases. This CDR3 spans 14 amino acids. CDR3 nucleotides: TGTGCCAGCAGCTCCGGCTCGGGGGATCAGCCCCAGCATTTT. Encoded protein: CASSSGSGDQPQHF.

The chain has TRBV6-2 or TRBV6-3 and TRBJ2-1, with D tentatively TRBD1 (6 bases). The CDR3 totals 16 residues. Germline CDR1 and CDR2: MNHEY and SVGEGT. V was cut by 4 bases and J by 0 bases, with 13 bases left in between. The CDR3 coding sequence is TGTGCCAGCAGTTCCTCGTGGGGGCACTCCTACAATGAGCAGTTCTTC. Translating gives CASSSSWGHSYNEQFF.

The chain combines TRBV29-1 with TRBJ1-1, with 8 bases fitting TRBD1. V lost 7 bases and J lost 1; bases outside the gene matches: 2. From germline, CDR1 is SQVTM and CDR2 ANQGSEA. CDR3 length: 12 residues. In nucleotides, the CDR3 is TGCAGCGGGACAGGGTCGAACACTGAAGCTTTCTTT. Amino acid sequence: CSGTGSNTEAFF.

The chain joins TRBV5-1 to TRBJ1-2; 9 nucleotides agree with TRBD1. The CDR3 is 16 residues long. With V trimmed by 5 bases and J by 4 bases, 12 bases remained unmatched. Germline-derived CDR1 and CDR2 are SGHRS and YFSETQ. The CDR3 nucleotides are TGCGCCAGCAGTTTAGAAACGGGACAGGGCCGCTATGGCTACACCTTC. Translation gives CASSLETGQGRYGYTF.

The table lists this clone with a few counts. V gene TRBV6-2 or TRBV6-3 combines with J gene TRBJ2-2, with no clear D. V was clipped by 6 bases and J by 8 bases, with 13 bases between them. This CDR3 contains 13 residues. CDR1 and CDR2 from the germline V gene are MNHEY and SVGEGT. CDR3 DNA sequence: TGTGCCAGCAGCGCTATGAGGAGTGGGGAGCTGTTTTTT. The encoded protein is CASSAMRSGELFF.

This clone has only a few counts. This CDR3 reads CASSLSRGTSLQETQYF. The CDR3 DNA reads as TGTGCCAGCAGCTTATCGAGGGGGACTAGCCTACAAGAGACCCAGTACTTC. This rearrangement joins TRBV7-6 to TRBJ2-5; 9 bases map to TRBD2. In germline, CDR1 is SGHVS, CDR2 FNYEAQ. The CDR3 consists of 17 residues. After removal of 2 bases from V and 2 bases from J, the junction contained 9 bases not matched to a gene.

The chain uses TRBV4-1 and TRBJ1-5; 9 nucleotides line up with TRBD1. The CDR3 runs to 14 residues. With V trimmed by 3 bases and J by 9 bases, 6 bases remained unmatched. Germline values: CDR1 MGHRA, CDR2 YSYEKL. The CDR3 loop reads CASSQTGGGWPQHF. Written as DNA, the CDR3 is TGCGCCAGCAGCCAGACAGGGGGGGGTTGGCCCCAGCATTTT.

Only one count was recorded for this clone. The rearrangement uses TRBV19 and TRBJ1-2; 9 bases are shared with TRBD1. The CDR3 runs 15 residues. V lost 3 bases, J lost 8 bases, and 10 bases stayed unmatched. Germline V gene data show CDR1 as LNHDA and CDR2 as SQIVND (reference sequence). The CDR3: CASSMVETGGRGYTF. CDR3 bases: TGTGCCAGTAGTATGGTAGAGACAGGGGGGCGCGGCTACACCTTC.

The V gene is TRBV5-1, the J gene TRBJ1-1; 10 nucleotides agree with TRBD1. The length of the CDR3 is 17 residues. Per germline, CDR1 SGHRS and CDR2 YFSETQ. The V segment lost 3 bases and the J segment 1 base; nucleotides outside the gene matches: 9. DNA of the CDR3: TGCGCCAGCAGCTCAACCGGGACAGGGGTTACGAACACTGAAGCTTTCTTT. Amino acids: CASSSTGTGVTNTEAFF.

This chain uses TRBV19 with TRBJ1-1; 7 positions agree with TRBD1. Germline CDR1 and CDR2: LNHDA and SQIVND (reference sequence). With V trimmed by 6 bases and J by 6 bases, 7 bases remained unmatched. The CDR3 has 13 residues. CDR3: CASSPQGVAEAFF. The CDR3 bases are TGTGCCAGTAGCCCTCAGGGGGTCGCTGAAGCTTTCTTT.

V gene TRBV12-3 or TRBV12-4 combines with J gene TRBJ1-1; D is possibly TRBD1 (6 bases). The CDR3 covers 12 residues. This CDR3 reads CVTRGAGTEAFF. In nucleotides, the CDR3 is TGTGTCACGCGGGGGGCTGGCACTGAAGCTTTCTTT.

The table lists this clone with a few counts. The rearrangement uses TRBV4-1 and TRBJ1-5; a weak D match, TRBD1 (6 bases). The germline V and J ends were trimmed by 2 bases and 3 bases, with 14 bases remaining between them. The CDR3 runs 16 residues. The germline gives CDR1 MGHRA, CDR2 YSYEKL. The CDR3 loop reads CASSQNAQGANQPQHF. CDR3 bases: TGCGCCAGCAGCCAAAATGCACAGGGTGCCAATCAGCCCCAGCATTTT.

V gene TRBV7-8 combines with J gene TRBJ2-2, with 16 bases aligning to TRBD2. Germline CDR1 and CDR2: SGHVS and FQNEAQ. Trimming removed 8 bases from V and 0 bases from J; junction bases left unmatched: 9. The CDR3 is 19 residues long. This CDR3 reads CASGSLGTSGGANTGELFF. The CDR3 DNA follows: TGTGCCAGCGGATCGCTCGGGACTAGCGGGGGGGCGAACACCGGGGAGCTGTTTTTT.